This T cell receptor beta chain emerged from a study of T cell changes during pregnancy in multiple sclerosis. The CDR3 runs to 14 residues. The V segment lost 1 base and the J segment 6 bases; nucleotides outside the gene matches: 5. Germline V gives CDR1 SGHVS, CDR2 FQNEAQ. Some clones are missing from TCRdb's copy, which holds only in-frame ones; the method was immunoSEQ multiplex PCR. The sample has about 36,000 clones, roughly 93% seen once; the top ten hold 0.41%. This clonotype was sampled from a female donor with multiple sclerosis, enrolled in a pregnancy study. This rearrangement joins TRBV7-8 to TRBJ2-7; 8 bases map to TRBD1. Sequenced here: CD4+ T cells from peripheral blood mononuclear cells, sampled in the first trimester of pregnancy. CDR3 coding DNA: TGTGCCAGCAGCTTAGGGACAGGGAACGGCGAGCAGTACTTC. Translated, it gives CASSLGTGNGEQYF.